The clone carrying this T cell receptor (beta chain) showed up just once. Its cognate antigen is unknown. The method was immunoSEQ multiplex PCR; TCRdb's version includes in-frame clones alone and lacks a portion of them. There are about 520,000 clones in the sample; about 96% occur only once, and 0.05% to 0.07% lies in the top ten. This sample was taken from a study of shared clonotypes between healthy human individuals. As for the study in general: Each donor contributed plates that comprised three CD4 naive, three CD4 memory, two CD8 naive and one CD8 memory. General observations from the study: Generally, estimated richness proved larger in naive subsets than it did in memory subsets. Depth was large, yet rarefaction showed that sorted-subset sequencing was incomplete.

From germline, CDR1 is SGHRS and CDR2 YFSETQ. V gave up 2 bases and J gave up 0 bases, with 11 bases separating them. CDR3 length: 15 residues. The sequenced sample was naive CD4+ T cells sorted from blood. As for subset: CD45RA+ positively selected. V usage is TRBV5-1 and J usage is TRBJ2-5; D unclear. This sequence was found in a woman aged 25 to 45 in good health. CDR3 sequence (DNA): TGCGCCAGCAGCTTTGGAGATCAGTACCAAGAGACCCAGTACTTC. As protein: CASSFGDQYQETQYF. Variable domain in full (rest from reference TRBV5-1 and TRBJ2-5): KAGVTQTPRYLIKTRGQQVTLSCSPISGHRSVSWYQQTPGQGLQFLFEYFSETQRNKGNFPGRFSGRQFSNSRSEMNVSTLELGDSALYLCASSFGDQYQETQYFGPGTRLLVL.